Listed below are T cell receptor beta chains from one sample, sequenced in a study of blood T cell repertoires in COVID-19. The data were produced by immunoSEQ multiplex PCR, yet TCRdb's version contains in-frame clones alone and is incomplete. The repertoire includes some 49,000 clones, over 85% of them detected once, and around 20% sits in the top ten. Sequencing was done on a sample of peripheral blood. Source of these receptors: a man between 70 and 80 years old with active COVID-19. The CDR3 runs from the conserved cysteine through the conserved F or W. The D gene is left open where the match is weak.

J	D	V	DNA	CDR3
TRBJ2-2	-	TRBV5-6	TGTGCCAGCAGCTTGGGTCCGTACACCGGGGAGCTGTTTTTT	CASSLGPYTGELFF
TRBJ2-2	TRBD1	TRBV7-3	TGTGCCAGCTCCGAGGGGGCGTCGAACACCGGGGAGCTGTTTTTT	CASSEGASNTGELFF
TRBJ2-7	TRBD1	TRBV13	TGTGCCAGCAGCTTGACCGGGACAGGGTTCTACGAGCAGTACTTC	CASSLTGTGFYEQYF
TRBJ1-5	TRBD1	TRBV25-1	TGTGCCAGCAGTGCAGGGGGCGGGGGCAATCAGCCCCAGCATTTT	CASSAGGGGNQPQHF
TRBJ1-5	-	TRBV2	TGTGCCAGCAGCGGACAGACCCGGCCCCAGCATTTT	CASSGQTRPQHF
TRBJ2-6	-	TRBV4-1	TGCGCCAGCAGCCAAGATAGGGAGACTTCAGGGGCCAACGTCCTGACTTTC	CASSQDRETSGANVLTF
TRBJ2-7	-	TRBV30	TGTGCCTGGAGTGCGGGGACCTACGAGCAGTACTTC	CAWSAGTYEQYF
TRBJ2-2	TRBD2	TRBV9	TGTGCCAGCGGAACTAGCGGGGGGGCTGGCGGGGAGCTGTTTTTT	CASGTSGGAGGELFF
TRBJ1-1	TRBD1	TRBV7-9	TGTGCCAGCAGCGGGGCAGGGGGGAAGACGGGTGAAGCTTTCTTT	CASSGAGGKTGEAFF
TRBJ2-3	-	TRBV18	TGTGCCAGCTCAGGAATAGCGGAACTAGCTAGCACAGATACGCAGTATTTT	CASSGIAELASTDTQYF
TRBJ1-5	-	TRBV6-5	TGTGCCAGCAGTTACTCGACAGCGCGCAATCAGCCCCAGCATTTT	CASSYSTARNQPQHF
TRBJ2-7	TRBD2	TRBV6-2/TRBV6-3	TGTGCCAGCAGTCAGGGGACTAGCGGGACCCACGAGCAGTACTTC	CASSQGTSGTHEQYF
TRBJ2-7	-	TRBV5-5	TGTGCCAGCAGCTTGAGTTGGGTTAGCCCCTACGAGCAGTACTTC	CASSLSWVSPYEQYF
TRBJ1-2	-	TRBV30	TGTGCCTGGACGTTTGGGGCGCAGAGTTATGGCTACACCTTC	CAWTFGAQSYGYTF